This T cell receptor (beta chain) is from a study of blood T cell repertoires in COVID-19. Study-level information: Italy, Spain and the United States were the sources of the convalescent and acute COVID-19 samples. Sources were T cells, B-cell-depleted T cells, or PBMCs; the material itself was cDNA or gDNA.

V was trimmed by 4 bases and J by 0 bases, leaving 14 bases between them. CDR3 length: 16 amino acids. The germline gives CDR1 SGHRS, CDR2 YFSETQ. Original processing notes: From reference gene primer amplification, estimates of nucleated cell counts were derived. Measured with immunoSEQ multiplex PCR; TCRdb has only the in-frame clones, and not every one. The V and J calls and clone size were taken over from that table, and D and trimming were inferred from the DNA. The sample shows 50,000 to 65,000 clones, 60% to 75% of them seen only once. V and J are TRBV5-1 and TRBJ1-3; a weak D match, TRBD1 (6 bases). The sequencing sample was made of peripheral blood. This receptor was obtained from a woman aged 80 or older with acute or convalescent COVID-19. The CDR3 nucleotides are TGCGCCAGCAGCCCTAGGGGGGGTAACTCTGGAAACACCATATATTTT. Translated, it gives CASSPRGGNSGNTIYF.